Listed here is a single T cell receptor beta chain. What it binds is not known. This CDR3 is 13 amino acids long. Germline V gives CDR1 LGHDT, CDR2 YNNKEL (reference sequence). Trimming took off 0 bases at V and 5 bases at J, with 7 bases between the two ends. This entry belongs to a study of T cell responses to AZD1222 COVID-19 vaccine. Assay: immunoSEQ multiplex PCR; the TCRdb copy retains only in-frame clones and omits some. The sample carries about 150,000 clones, approximately 90% recorded once. Study-level findings and limits: AZD1222 recipients seropositive at baseline numbered only six or seven. Possibly, clonal diversity was underestimated; donors were largely white British and included more females.

The receptor was isolated from an adult who had recovered from COVID-19. Sequenced material: peripheral blood, taken after recovery from COVID-19. The chain recombines TRBV3-1 (or the pseudogene TRBV3-2) with TRBJ1-1; D is unclear. The CDR3 DNA reads TGTGCCAGCAGCCAAGATTATGGAACTGAAGCTTTCTTT. Its translation: CASSQDYGTEAFF.